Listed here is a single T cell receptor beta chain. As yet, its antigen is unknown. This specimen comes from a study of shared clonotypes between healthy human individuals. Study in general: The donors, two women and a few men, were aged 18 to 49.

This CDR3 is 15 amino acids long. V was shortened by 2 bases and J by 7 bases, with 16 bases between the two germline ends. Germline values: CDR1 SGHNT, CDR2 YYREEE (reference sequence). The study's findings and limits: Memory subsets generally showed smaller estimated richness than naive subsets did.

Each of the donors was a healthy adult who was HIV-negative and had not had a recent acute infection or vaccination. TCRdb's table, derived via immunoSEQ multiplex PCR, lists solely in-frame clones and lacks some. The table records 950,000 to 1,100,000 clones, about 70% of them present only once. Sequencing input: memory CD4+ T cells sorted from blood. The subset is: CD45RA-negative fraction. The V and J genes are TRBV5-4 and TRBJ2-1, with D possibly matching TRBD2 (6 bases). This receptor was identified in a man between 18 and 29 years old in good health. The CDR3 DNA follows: TGTGCCAGCAGCTTAGCTCTTACGGGGGAAAATGAGCAGTTCTTC. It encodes CASSLALTGENEQFF. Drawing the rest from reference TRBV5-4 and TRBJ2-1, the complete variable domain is ETGVTQSPTHLIKTRGQQVTLRCSSQSGHNTVSWYQQALGQGPQFIFQYYREEENGRGNFPPRFSGLQFPNYSSELNVNALELDDSALYLCASSLALTGENEQFFGPGTRLTVL.